This T cell receptor beta chain was sequenced in a study of OX40 agonist ivuxolimab in advanced cancers. TCRdb's copy holds only in-frame clones and misses some; the assay was immunoSEQ multiplex PCR. This sample carries 95,000 to 100,000 clones, 85% to 95% of them seen once, and the ten largest clones take around 0.28%. This clone showed up just once. J gave up 4 bases and V 5 bases, and 12 bases lay outside the gene matches. The germline V gene encodes CDR1 SGHVS and CDR2 FQNEAQ. The CDR3 covers 16 residues. V is TRBV7-8 and J is TRBJ1-2, with 8 bases aligning to TRBD1. This receptor was obtained from an adult with an advanced solid tumor such as melanoma, head and neck, liver or kidney cancer. Sequenced material: CD4+ or CD8+ T cells sorted from blood, taken in a trial of the OX40 agonist ivuxolimab. CDR3 nucleotide sequence: TGTGCCAGCAGCCCCCTCGGAGGGACAGGTAGCTATGGCTACACCTTC. This codes for CASSPLGGTGSYGYTF.